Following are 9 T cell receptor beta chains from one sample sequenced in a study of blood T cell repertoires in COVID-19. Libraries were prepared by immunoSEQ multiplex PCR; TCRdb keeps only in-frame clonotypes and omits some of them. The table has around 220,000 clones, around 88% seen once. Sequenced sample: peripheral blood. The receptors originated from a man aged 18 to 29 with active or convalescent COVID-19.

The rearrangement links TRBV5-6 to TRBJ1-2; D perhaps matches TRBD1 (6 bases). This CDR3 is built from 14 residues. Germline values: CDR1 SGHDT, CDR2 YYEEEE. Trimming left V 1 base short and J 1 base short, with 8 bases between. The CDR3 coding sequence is TGTGCCAGCAGCTTGCCAGGGGTTAACTATGGCTACACCTTC. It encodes CASSLPGVNYGYTF.

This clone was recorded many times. The CDR3 loop is CATSRGSDSVNEQFF. CDR3 nucleotides: TGTGCCACCAGCAGAGGATCAGACAGCGTCAATGAGCAGTTCTTC. The chain joins TRBV15 to TRBJ2-1; D is perhaps TRBD1 (5 bases). Germline CDR1 and CDR2: LNHNV and YYDKDF (reference sequence). V was clipped by 1 base and J by 6 bases, with 13 bases between them. The CDR3 covers 15 residues.

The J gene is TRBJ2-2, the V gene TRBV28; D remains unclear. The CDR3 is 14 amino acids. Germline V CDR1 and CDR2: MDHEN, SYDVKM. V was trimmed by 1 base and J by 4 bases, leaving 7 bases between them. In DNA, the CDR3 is TGTGCCAGCAGTTTATCCCCAGTCACCGGGGAGCTGTTTTTT. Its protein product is CASSLSPVTGELFF.

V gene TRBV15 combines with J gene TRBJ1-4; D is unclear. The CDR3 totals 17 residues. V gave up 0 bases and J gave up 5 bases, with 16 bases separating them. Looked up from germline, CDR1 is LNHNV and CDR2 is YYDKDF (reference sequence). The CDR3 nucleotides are TGTGCCACCAGCAGAGATGGGCAGCTCCGTGGGAATGAAAAACTGTTTTTT. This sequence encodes CATSRDGQLRGNEKLFF.

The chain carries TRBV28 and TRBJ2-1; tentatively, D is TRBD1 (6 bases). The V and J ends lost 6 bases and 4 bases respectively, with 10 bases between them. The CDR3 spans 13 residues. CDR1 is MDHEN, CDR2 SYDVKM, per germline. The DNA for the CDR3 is TGTGCCAGCAGACCGGACAGATACAATGAGCAGTTCTTC. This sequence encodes CASRPDRYNEQFF.

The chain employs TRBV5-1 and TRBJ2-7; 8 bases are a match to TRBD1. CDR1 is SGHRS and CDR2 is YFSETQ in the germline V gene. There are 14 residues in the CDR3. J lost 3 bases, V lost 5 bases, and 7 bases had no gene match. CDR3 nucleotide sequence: TGCGCCAGCAGTCCAGGGGGCGCGATCTACGAGCAGTACTTC. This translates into CASSPGGAIYEQYF.

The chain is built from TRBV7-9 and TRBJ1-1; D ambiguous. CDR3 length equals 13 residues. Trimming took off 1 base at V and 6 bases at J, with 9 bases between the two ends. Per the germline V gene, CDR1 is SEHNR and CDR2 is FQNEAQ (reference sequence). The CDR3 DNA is TGTGCCAGCAGCTTAGTTGGGCCCGCTGAAGCTTTCTTT. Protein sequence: CASSLVGPAEAFF. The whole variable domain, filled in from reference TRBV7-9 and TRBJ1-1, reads DTGVSQNPRHKITKRGQNVTFRCDPISEHNRLYWYRQTLGQGPEFLTYFQNEAQLEKSRLLSDRFSAERPKGSFSTLEIQRTEQGDSAMYLCASSLVGPAEAFFGQGTRLTVV.

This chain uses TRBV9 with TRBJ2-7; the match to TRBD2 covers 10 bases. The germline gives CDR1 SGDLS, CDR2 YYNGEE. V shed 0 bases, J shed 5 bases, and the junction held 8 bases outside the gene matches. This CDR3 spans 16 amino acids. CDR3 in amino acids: CASSVDTSGILDEQYF. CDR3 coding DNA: TGTGCCAGCAGCGTAGACACTAGCGGGATCCTCGACGAGCAGTACTTC.

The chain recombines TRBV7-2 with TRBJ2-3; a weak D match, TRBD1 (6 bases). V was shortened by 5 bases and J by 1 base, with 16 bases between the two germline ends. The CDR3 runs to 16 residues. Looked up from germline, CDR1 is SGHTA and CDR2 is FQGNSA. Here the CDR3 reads CASSRQVGAGTDTQYF. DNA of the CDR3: TGTGCCAGCAGCAGACAGGTTGGGGCTGGCACAGATACGCAGTATTTT.